The next 10 T cell receptor beta chains were all read from a single sample in a study of T cell repertoires in cytomegalovirus infection. TCRdb independently ran MiXCR on the reads; one entry per CDR3 protein. Seen here are fewer than 850,000 distinct CDR3 sequences, 25% to 30% observed once, and the top ten hold around 12%. Antigen specificity for these receptors is unknown. The specimen comprised cultured CD8+ T cells from PBMCs, sampled from culture after CMV antigen stimulation. The receptors come from a human donor in good health (CMV status not recorded). Some clones in this sample may be carry-over from other donors' samples.

J is TRBJ2-3 and V is TRBV5-4; TRBD2 might be the D (6 bases). This CDR3 is built from 16 residues. V gave up 2 bases and J gave up 4 bases, with 17 bases separating them. Germline CDR1 and CDR2: SGHNT and YYREEE (reference sequence). The CDR3 region has the DNA TGTGCCAGCAGCTTAACCCCCGGGACTCTGCCAGATACGCAGTATTTT. Amino acid sequence: CASSLTPGTLPDTQYF.

This clonotype was observed a few times. The chain employs TRBV28 and TRBJ2-3, with D unclear. The germline CDR1 and CDR2 sequences are MDHEN and SYDVKM. Trimming took 4 bases from V and 0 from J, leaving 14 bases between them. The CDR3 has 16 residues. The CDR3 spells CASSWTLSTSTDTQYF. The CDR3, as DNA: TGTGCCAGCAGTTGGACCCTTTCCACTAGCACAGATACGCAGTATTTT.

This clonotype was detected a few times. V and J are TRBV2 and TRBJ2-7, with 8 bases fitting TRBD2. Germline CDR1 reads SNHLY; CDR2 reads FYNNEI. V was clipped by 6 bases and J by 2 bases; unmatched bases: 6. The CDR3 has 14 residues. The CDR3 sequence: CASRGLEPTYEQYV. Here the CDR3 DNA reads TGTGCCAGCAGGGGACTAGAACCCACCTACGAGCAGTACGTC.

This clonotype showed up just a few times. This chain connects TRBV7-1 to TRBJ2-1, with TRBD2 matching 13 bases. Being an ORF, TRBV7-1 has a function that is uncertain. V was clipped by 3 bases and J by 7 bases; unmatched bases: 6. The CDR3 length is 16 residues. CDR3 loop: CASSSTSGGVPNEQFF. The CDR3 DNA is TGTGCCAGCAGCTCCACTAGCGGGGGGGTCCCGAATGAGCAGTTCTTC.

This clonotype was recorded a few times. The chain links TRBV5-6 to TRBJ2-2, with 7 nucleotides matching TRBD2. Trimming at V came to 5 bases and at J to 6 bases, leaving 10 bases not matched to a gene. The CDR3 sequence is 15 residues long. In germline, CDR1 is SGHDT, CDR2 YYEEEE. CDR3 sequence (DNA): TGTGCCAGCAGTCGCGGACTAGTAGTTTCCGGGGAGCTGTTTTTT. It translates to CASSRGLVVSGELFF.

This sequence joins TRBV15 and TRBJ2-2; weak D call: TRBD2 (6 bases). The CDR3 is made up of 15 amino acids. Trimming removed 0 bases from V and 7 bases from J, with 12 bases in between. Germline V gene lookup returns CDR1 LNHNV and CDR2 YYDKDF (reference sequence). The CDR3 loop is CATSRDSPGVGELFF. The DNA for the CDR3 is TGTGCCACCAGCAGAGATTCGCCGGGGGTCGGGGAGCTGTTTTTT.

This clonotype was observed at least ten times. V gene TRBV7-8 combines with J gene TRBJ1-5; possible D gene TRBD1, 5 bases. This CDR3 contains 12 residues. Deletions cut 5 bases from V and 6 bases from J, with 8 bases between. Germline CDR1 reads SGHVS; CDR2 reads FQNEAQ. Here the CDR3 reads CASSPGPQPQHF. The CDR3 nucleotides are TGTGCCAGCAGCCCAGGGCCTCAGCCCCAGCATTTT.

The chain uses TRBV14 and TRBJ2-3; D is unresolved. In germline, CDR1 is SGHDN, CDR2 FVKESK. Deletions cut 2 bases from V and 0 bases from J, with 12 bases between. CDR3 size: 16 residues. Written as DNA, the CDR3 is TGTGCCAGCAGCCAACCACAAGAATCTAGCACAGATACGCAGTATTTT. This encodes CASSQPQESSTDTQYF.

This rearrangement joins TRBV5-1 to TRBJ2-7; TRBD2 matches 10 bases. Germline V gene lookup returns CDR1 SGHRS and CDR2 YFSETQ. The CDR3 runs 17 residues. The V gene end was trimmed by 0 bases and the J gene end by 1 base; junction bases not matched to a gene: 7. Here the CDR3 reads CASSLGASGGPSYEQYV. CDR3 DNA: TGCGCCAGCAGCTTGGGCGCTAGCGGGGGCCCATCCTACGAGCAGTACGTC.

This rearrangement joins TRBV6-1 to TRBJ2-3; TRBD2 agrees at 10 bases. Germline V gene sequence: CDR1 MNHNS, CDR2 SASEGT. With 5 bases clipped from V and 7 bases from J, the junction kept 12 bases outside the gene matches. The CDR3 extends over 16 amino acids. The CDR3 bases are TGTGCCAGCAGTTATGGTCTAGCGGGGGCCCCCCATACGCAGTATTTT. It yields the protein CASSYGLAGAPHTQYF.